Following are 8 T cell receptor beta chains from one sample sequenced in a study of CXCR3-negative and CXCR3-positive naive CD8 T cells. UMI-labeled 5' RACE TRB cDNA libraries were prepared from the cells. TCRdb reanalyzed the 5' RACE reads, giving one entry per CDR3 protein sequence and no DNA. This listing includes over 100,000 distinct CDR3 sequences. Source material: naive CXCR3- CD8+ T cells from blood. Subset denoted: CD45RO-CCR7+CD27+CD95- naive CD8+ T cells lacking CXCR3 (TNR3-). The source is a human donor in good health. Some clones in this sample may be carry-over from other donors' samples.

The CDR3 region is CAGLASTGELFF. The genes are TRBV12-3 or TRBV12-4 and TRBJ2-2. The CDR3 spans 12 residues.

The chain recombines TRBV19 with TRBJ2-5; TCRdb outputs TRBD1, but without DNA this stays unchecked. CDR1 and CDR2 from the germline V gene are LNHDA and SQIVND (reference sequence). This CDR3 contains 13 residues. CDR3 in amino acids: CASSISGGETQYF.

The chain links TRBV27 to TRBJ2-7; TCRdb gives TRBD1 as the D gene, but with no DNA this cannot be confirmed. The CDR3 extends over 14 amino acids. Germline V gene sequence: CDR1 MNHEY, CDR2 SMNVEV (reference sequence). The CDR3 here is CASSPLIMFYEQYF.

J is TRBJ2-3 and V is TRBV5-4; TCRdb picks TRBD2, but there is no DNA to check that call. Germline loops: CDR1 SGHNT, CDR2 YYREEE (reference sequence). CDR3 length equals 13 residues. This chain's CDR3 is CASSSAVEGTQYF.

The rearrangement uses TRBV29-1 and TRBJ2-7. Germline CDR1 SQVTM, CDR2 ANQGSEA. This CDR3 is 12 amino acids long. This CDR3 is CSVEDSNYEQYF.

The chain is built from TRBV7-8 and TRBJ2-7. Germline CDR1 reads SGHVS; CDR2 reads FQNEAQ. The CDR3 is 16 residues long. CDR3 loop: CASSFNFEETWYEQYF.

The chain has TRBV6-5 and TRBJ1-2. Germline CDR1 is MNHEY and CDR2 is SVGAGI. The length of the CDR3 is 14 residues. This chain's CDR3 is CASSYSAAYYGYTF.

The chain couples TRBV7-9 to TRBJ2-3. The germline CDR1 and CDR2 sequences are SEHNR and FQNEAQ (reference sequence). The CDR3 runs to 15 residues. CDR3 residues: CASSLGPMGTDTQYF.